The present T cell receptor beta chain was sequenced within a study of post-analysis software for immune sequencing data. The table lists this clonotype with many counts. What it binds is unknown. The CDR3 sequence is 14 residues long. The V and J ends lost 7 bases and 4 bases respectively, with 15 bases between them. Germline assignment: CDR1 MNHEY and CDR2 SVGEGT. Points from the study as a whole: Controls showed lower frequencies than patients for five TRBV segments, and TRBV5-6, TRBV5-1 and TRBV20-1 were among these.

Unique molecular identifiers tagged the TCR beta cDNA libraries. TCRdb called the PCR reads again in MiXCR, with one record for every CDR3 protein. The top ten clones hold approximately 4.3% of a sample with 740,000 or so distinct CDR3 sequences, roughly 50% of them seen once. The clonotype comes from a girl aged 10-17 years with multiple sclerosis. The sample taken for sequencing was blood. The chain links TRBV6-2 or TRBV6-3 to TRBJ2-3; either TRBD1 or TRBD2 may fit D (5 bases each). CDR3 coding DNA: TGTGCCAGCAACCTAGGGGACGTGGCAGATACGCAGTATTTT. It translates to CASNLGDVADTQYF.